This T cell receptor beta chain is from a study of tumor-infiltrating lymphocytes in primary liver carcinoma. From around 0.5 ug total RNA, TCR beta cDNA was generated with a primer in the constant region. A slightly modified ARM-PCR protocol with three nested multiplex PCR rounds produced these TCR beta libraries. TRBV1-TRBV30 forward primers and a C-beta reverse primer were used in the first two PCR rounds, which each ran for about 10 cycles. TCRdb independently ran MiXCR on the multiplex PCR reads; one entry per CDR3 protein. The sample comprises approximately 300,000 distinct CDR3 sequences, 55% to 65% of which are singletons, and about 9.4% rests with the top ten. They got blood RNA out of unsorted whole blood and also pulled out germline DNA. Patients were chronically HBV-infected and treatment-naive. Approximately 3.7 milliliters of peripheral blood were collected before surgery. This CDR3 spans 12 amino acids. Per the germline V gene, CDR1 is MNHEY and CDR2 is SVGAGI.

The sequenced sample was peripheral blood. The receptor was derived from a man aged 35 to 55 with primary liver carcinoma and hepatitis B virus infection. The chain uses TRBV6-5 and TRBJ1-6, with no clear D. The CDR3 here is CVTVRYNSPLHF. CDR3 DNA: TGTGTCACGGTGCGGTATAATTCACCCCTCCACTTT.